Here is one TCR beta chain with its context. Antigen specificity is unknown. These data come from a study of tumor-infiltrating lymphocytes in primary liver carcinoma. Findings of the study overall: A fraction of only about 7-25% of top clones appeared in all five tumor regions.

Co-extracted RNA and DNA came from 20-30 mg of unsorted bulk tissue. With a constant-region primer, TCR beta cDNA was made from around 520 ng of total RNA. Sequencing libraries for TCR beta derived from three nested multiplex PCR rounds that used slightly modified ARM-PCR. TCRdb re-analysed the multiplex PCR reads in MiXCR, keeping a single row per CDR3 protein. Here the sample spans some 100,000 distinct CDR3 sequences, about 63% being singletons. The sequenced sample was liver tumor tissue from sampling region 2. Described subset: tumor region T2, inferior pole. This clonotype originated in a woman between 55 and 75 years old with primary liver carcinoma and hepatitis B virus infection.

The CDR3 sequence: CASSHLGPANTEAFF. In nucleotides, the CDR3 is TGTGCCAGCAGCCACCTCGGGCCGGCGAACACTGAAGCTTTCTTT. The chain combines TRBV11-1 with TRBJ1-1, with D hard to call. V lost 5 bases, J lost 1 base, and 14 bases lay in between. The CDR3 has 15 residues. Looked up from germline, CDR1 is SGHAT and CDR2 is FQDESV (reference sequence).